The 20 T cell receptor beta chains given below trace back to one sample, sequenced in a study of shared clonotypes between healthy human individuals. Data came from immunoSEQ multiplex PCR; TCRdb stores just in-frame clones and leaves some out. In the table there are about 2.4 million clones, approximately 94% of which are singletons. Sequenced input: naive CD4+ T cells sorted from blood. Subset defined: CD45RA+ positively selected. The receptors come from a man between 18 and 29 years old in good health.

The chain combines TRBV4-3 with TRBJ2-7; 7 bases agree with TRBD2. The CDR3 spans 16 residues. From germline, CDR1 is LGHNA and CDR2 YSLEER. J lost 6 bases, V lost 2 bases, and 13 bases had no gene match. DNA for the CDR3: TGCGCCAGCAGCCAACAACTGGGGGGGAGGGCCCGCGAGCAGTACTTC. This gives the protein CASSQQLGGRAREQYF.

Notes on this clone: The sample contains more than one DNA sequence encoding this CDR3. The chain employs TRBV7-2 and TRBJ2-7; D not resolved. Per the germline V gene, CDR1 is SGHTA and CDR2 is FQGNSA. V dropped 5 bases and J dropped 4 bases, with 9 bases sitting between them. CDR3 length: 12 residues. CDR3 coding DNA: TGTGCCAGCAGCCTTAACGGGTACGAGCAGTACTTC. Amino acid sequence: CASSLNGYEQYF.

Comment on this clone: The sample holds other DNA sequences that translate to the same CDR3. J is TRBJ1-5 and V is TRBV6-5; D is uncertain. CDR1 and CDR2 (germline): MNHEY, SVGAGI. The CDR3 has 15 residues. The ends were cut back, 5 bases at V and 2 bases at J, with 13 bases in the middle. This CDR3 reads CASSPPGQGNQPQHF. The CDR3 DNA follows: TGTGCCAGCAGTCCCCCCGGGCAGGGCAATCAGCCCCAGCATTTT.

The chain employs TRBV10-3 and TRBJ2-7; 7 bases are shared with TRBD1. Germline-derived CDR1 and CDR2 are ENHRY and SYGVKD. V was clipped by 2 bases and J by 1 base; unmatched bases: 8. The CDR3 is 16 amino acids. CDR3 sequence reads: CAISERRTGPSYEQYF. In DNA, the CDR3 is TGTGCCATCAGTGAGAGGAGGACAGGCCCTTCCTACGAGCAGTACTTC.

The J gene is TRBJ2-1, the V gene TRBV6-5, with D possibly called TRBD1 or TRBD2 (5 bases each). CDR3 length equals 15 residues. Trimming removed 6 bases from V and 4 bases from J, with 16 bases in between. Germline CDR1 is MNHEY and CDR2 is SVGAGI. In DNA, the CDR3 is TGTGCCAGCAGCGGTGAGGGGCCTGGATACAATGAGCAGTTCTTC. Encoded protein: CASSGEGPGYNEQFF.

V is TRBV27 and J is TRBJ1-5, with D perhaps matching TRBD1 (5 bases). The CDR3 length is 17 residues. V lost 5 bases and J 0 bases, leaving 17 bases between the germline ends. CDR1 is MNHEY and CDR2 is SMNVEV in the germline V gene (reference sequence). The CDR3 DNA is TGTGCCAGCAGTCACCCACTGGGGGGGAGTAGCAATCAGCCCCAGCATTTT. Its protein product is CASSHPLGGSSNQPQHF.

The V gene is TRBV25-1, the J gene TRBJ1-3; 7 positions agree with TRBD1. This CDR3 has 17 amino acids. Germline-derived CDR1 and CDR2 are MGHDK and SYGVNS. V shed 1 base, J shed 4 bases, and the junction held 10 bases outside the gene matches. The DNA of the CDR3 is TGTGCCAGCAGTGAATTGAGGGACAGTGGAAGAGGAAACACCATATATTTT. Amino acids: CASSELRDSGRGNTIYF.

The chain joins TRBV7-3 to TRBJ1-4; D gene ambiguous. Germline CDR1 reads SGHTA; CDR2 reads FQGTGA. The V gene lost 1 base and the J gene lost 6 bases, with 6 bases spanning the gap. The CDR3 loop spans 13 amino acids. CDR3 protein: CASSLRQDEKLFF. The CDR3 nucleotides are TGTGCCAGCAGCTTAAGGCAGGATGAAAAACTGTTTTTT.

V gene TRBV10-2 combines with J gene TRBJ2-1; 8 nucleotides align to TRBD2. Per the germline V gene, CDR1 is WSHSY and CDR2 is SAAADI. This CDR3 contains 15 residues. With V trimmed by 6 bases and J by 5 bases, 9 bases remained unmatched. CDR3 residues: CASSGARGEDNEQFF. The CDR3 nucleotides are TGCGCCAGCAGCGGAGCGCGGGGGGAAGACAATGAGCAGTTCTTC.

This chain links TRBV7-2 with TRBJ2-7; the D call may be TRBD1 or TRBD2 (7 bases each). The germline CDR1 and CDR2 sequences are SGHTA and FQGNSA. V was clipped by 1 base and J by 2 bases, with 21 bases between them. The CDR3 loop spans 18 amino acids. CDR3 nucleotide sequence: TGTGCCAGCAGCTTAGGATGGACAGGACTAGGCCTCCCCTACGAGCAGTACTTC. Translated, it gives CASSLGWTGLGLPYEQYF.

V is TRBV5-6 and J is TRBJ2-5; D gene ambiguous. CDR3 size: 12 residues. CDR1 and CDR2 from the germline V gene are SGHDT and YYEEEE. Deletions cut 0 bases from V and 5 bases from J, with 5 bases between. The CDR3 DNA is TGTGCCAGCAGCTTGGCCTCGGAGACCCAGTACTTC. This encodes CASSLASETQYF.

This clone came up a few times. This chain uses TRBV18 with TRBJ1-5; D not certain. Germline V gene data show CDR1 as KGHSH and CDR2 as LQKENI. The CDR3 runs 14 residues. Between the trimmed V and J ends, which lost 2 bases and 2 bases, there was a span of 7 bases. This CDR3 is CASSPIQGNQPQHF. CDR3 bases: TGTGCCAGCTCACCAATCCAGGGCAATCAGCCCCAGCATTTT.

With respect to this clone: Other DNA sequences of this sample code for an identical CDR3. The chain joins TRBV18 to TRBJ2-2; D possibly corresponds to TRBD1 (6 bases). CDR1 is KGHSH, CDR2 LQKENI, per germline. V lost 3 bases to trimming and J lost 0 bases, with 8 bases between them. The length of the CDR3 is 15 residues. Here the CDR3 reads CASSPRTANTGELFF. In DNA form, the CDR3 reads TGTGCCAGCTCACCCCGGACAGCGAACACCGGGGAGCTGTTTTTT.

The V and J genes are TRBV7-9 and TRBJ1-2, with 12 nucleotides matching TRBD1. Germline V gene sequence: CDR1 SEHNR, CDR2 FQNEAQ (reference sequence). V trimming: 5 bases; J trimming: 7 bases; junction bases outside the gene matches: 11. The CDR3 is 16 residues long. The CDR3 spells CASSRSGTGGVIGYTF. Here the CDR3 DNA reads TGTGCCAGCAGCCGCTCCGGGACAGGGGGCGTAATTGGCTACACCTTC.

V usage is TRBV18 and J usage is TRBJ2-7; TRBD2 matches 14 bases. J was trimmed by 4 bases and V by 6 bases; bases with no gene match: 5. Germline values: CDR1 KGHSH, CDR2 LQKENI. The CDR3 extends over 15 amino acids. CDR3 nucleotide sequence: TGTGCCAGCTCCACAGGGACTAGCGGGGGTTACGAGCAGTACTTC. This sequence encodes CASSTGTSGGYEQYF.

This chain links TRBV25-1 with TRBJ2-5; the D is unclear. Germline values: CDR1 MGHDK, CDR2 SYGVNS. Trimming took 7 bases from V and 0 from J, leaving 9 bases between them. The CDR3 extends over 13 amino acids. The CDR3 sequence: CASTGPNQETQYF. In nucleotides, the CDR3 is TGTGCCAGCACTGGGCCAAACCAAGAGACCCAGTACTTC.

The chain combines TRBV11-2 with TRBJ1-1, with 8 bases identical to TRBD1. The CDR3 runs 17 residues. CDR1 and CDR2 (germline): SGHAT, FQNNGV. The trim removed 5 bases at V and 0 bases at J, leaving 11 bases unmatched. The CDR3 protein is CASSRGLARGLNTEAFF. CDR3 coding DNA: TGTGCCAGCAGCCGCGGACTGGCCAGGGGGCTGAACACTGAAGCTTTCTTT. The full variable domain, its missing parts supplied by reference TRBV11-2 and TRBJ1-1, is EAGVAQSPRYKIIEKRQSVAFWCNPISGHATLYWYQQILGQGPKLLIQFQNNGVVDDSQLPKDRFSAERLKGVDSTLKIQPAKLEDSAVYLCASSRGLARGLNTEAFFGQGTRLTVV.

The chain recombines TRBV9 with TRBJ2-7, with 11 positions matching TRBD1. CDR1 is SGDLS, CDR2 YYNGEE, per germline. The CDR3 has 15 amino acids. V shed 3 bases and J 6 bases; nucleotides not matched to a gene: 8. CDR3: CASSGPGQGVSEQYF. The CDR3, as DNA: TGTGCCAGCAGCGGGCCGGGACAGGGGGTCTCCGAGCAGTACTTC. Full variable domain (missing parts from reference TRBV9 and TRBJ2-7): DSGVTQTPKHLITATGQRVTLRCSPRSGDLSVYWYQQSLDQGLQFLIQYYNGEERAKGNILERFSAQQFPDLHSELNLSSLELGDSALYFCASSGPGQGVSEQYFGPGTRLTVT.

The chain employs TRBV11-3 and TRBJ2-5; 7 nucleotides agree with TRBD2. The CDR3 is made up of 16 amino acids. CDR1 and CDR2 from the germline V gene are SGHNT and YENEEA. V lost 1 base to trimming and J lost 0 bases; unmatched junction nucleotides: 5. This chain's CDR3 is CASSLGASGDQETQYF. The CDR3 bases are TGTGCCAGCAGCTTAGGTGCTAGCGGAGACCAAGAGACCCAGTACTTC.

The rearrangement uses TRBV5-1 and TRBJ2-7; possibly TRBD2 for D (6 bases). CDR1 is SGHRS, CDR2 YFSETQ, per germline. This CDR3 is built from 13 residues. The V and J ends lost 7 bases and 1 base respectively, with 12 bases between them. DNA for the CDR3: TGCGCCAGCGGGCGGGACGGATCCTACGAGCAGTACTTC. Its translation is CASGRDGSYEQYF.